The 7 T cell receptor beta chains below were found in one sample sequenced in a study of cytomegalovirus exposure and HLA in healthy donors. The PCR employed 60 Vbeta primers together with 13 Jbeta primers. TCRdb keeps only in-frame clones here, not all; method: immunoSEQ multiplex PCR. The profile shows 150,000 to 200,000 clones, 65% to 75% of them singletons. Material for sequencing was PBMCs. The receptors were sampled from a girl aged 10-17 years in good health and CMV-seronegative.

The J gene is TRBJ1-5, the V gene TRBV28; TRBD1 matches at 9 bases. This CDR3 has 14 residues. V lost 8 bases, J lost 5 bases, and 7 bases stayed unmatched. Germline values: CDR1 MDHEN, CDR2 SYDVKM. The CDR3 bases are TGTGCCAGCGCCACAGGGGGCGTAGATCAGCCCCAGCATTTT. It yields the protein CASATGGVDQPQHF.

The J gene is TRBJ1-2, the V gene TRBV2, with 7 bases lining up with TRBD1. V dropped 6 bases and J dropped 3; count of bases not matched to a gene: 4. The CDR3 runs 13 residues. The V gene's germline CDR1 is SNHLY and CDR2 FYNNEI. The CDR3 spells CASRGDSHYGYTF. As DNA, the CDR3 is TGTGCCAGCAGGGGGGACAGCCACTATGGCTACACCTTC.

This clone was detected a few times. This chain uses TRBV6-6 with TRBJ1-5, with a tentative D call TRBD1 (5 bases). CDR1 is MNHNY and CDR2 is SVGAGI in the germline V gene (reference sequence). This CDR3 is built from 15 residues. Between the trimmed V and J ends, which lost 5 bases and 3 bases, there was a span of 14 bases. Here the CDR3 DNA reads TGTGCCAGCAGTCCAAGACTGGACAACAATCAGCCCCAGCATTTT. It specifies CASSPRLDNNQPQHF.

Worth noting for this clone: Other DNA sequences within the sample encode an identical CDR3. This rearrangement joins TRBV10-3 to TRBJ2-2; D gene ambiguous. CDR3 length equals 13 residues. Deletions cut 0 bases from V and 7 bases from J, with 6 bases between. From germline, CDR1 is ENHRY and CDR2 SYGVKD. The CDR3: CAISESRDGELFF. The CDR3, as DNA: TGTGCCATCAGTGAGTCGAGAGACGGGGAGCTGTTTTTT.

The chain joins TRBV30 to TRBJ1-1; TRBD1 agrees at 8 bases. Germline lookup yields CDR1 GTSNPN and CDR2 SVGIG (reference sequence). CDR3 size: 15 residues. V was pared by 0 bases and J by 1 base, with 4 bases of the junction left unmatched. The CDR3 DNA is TGTGCCTGGAGTGTTGGGACAGGAGCGAACACTGAAGCTTTCTTT. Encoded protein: CAWSVGTGANTEAFF.

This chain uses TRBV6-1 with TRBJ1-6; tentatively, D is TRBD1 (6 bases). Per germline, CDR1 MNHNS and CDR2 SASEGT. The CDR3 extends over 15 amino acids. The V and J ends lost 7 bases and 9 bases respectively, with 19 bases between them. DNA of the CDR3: TGTGCCAGCAAGAGGGGGTTTCAAGAGGGTTCACCCCTCCACTTT. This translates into CASKRGFQEGSPLHF.

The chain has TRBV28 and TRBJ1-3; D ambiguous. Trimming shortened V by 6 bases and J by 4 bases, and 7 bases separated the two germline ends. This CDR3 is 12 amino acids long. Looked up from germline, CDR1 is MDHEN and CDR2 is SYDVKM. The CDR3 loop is CASREIGNTIYF. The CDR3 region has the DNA TGTGCCAGCAGGGAGATCGGAAACACCATATATTTT.